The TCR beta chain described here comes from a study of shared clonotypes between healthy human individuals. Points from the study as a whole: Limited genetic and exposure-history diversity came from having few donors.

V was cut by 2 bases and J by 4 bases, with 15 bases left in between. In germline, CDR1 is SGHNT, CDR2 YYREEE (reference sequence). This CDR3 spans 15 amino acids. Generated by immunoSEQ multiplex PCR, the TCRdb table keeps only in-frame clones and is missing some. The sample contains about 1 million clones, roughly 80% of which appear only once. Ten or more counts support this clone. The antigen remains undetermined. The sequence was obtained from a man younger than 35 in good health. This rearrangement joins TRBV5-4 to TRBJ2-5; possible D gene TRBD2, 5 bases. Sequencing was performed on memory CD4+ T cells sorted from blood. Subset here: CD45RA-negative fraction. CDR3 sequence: CASSFDTGLSETQYF. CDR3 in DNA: TGTGCCAGCAGCTTTGACACGGGGTTGTCAGAGACCCAGTACTTC.